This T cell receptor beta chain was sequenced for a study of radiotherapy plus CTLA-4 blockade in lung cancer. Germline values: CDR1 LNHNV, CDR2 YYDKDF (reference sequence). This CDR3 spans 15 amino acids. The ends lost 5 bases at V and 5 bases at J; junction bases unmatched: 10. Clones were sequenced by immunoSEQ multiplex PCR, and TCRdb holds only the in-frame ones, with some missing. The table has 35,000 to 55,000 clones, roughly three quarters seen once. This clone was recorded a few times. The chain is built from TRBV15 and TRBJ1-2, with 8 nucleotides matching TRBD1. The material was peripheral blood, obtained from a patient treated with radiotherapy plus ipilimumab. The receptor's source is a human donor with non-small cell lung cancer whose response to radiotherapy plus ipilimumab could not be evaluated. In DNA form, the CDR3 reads TGTGCCACCAGCGAGGACAGGGCTACTATATATGGCTACACCTTC. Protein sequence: CATSEDRATIYGYTF.